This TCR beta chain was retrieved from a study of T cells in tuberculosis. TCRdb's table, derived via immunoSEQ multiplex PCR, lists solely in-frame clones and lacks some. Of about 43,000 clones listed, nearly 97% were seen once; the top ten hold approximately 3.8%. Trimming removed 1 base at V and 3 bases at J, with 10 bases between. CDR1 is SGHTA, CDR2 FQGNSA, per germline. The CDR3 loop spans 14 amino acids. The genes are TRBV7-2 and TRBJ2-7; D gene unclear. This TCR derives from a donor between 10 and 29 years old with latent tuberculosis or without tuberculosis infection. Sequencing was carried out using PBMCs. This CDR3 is CASSLVSLFYEQYF. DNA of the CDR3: TGTGCCAGCAGCTTAGTGTCCCTTTTCTACGAGCAGTACTTC.